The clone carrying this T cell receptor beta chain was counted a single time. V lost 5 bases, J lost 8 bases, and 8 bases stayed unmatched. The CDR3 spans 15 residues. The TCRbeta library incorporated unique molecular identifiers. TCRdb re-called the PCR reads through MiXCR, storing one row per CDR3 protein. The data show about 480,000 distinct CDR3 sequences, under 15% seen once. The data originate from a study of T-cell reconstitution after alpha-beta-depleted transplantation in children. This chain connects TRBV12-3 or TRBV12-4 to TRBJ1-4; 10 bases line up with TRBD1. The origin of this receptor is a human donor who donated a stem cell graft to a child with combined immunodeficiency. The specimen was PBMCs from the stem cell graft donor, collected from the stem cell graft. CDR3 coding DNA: TGTGCCAGCAGTCGGCGGACAGGGGGTGAGGAAAAACTGTTTTTT. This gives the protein CASSRRTGGEEKLFF.